The present TCR beta chain was sequenced within a study of graft-versus-host responses after intestinal transplantation. About this clone: Its specificity is unknown.

The CDR3 is made up of 15 amino acids. V lost 0 bases to trimming and J lost 1 base; unmatched junction nucleotides: 1. Germline CDR1 reads SNHLY; CDR2 reads FYNNEI. Repertoires were generated with immunoSEQ multiplex PCR, while TCRdb's copy carries only in-frame clones and drops some. The profile shows tens of thousands of clones, about 93% of them singletons. This chain uses TRBV2 with TRBJ1-1, with TRBD1 matching 8 bases. This TCR was sampled from a human donor who received an intestinal transplant. This sample comprised unstimulated CD8+ T cells sorted from spleen or lymph node cells, obtained before intestinal transplant. The CDR3 DNA reads as TGTGCCAGCAGTGAAGCGACAGGGGAGAACACTGAAGCTTTCTTT. As protein: CASSEATGENTEAFF.